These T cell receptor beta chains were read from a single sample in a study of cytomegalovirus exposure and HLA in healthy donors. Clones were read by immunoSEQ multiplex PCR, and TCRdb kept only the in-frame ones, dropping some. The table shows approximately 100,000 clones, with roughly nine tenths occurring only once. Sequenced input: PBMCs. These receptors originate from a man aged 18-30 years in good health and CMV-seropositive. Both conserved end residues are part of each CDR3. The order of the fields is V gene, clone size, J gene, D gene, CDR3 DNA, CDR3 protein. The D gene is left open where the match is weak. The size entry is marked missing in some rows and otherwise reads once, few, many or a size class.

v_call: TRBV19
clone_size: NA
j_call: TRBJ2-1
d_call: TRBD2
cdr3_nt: TGTGCCAGTAGTATAGCGGGATTAGCGGGAGGCTACAATGAGCAGTTCTTC
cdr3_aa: CASSIAGLAGGYNEQFF

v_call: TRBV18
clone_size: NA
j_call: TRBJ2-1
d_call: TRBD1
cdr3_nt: TGTGCCAGCTCACCTACGGGACAGAACAATGAGCAGTTCTTC
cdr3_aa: CASSPTGQNNEQFF

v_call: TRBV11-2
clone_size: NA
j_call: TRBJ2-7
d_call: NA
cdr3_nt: TGTGCCAGCAGCTCCGGGACTGGATTTACCTACGAGCAGTACTTC
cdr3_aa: CASSSGTGFTYEQYF

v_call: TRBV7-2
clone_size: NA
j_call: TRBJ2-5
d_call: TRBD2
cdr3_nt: TGTGCCAGCAGCTTGCGGAGACTAGCGGGGCAAGAGACCCAGTACTTC
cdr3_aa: CASSLRRLAGQETQYF

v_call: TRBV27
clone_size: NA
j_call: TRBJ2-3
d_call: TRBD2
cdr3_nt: TGTGCCAGCAGTTCCACCTTCGGGCGGGGGGCAGATACGCAGTATTTT
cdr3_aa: CASSSTFGRGADTQYF

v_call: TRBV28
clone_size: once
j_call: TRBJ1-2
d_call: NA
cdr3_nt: TGTGCCAGCAGTTTTGGTGATCGTCTCAGGTCTAACTATGGCTACACCTTC
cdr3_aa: CASSFGDRLRSNYGYTF

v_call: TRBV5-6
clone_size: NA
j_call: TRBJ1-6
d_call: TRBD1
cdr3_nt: TGTGCCAGCAGCCCGACCTTCGGACAGGGCTATTCTTCACCCCTCCACTTT
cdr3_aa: CASSPTFGQGYSSPLHF

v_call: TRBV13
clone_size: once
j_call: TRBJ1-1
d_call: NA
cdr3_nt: TGTGCCAGCAGCCCCCCCCCGTATACGGGAGCTTTCTTT
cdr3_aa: CASSPPPYTGAFF

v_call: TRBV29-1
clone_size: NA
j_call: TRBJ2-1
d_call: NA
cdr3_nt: TGCAGCGTTGAAGATTTGCGGGAAGTCCACAATGAGCAGTTCTTC
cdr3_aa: CSVEDLREVHNEQFF

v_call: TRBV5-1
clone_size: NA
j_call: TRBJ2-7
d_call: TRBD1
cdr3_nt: TGCGCCTCCTCCTCGGGGACAGGGATGGCCTACGAGCAGTACTTC
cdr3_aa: CASSSGTGMAYEQYF

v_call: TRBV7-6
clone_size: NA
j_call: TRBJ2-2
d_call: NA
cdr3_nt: TGTGCCAGCAGCCCCCAGACTAGCGGGGAGCTGTTTTTT
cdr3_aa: CASSPQTSGELFF

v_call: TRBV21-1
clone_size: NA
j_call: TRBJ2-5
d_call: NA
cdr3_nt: TGTGCCAGCAGCCCGTGTGGGGCTAGCGGATACCAAGAGACCCAGTACTTC
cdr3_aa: CASSPCGASGYQETQYF

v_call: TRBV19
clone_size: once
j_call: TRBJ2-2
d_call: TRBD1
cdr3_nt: TGTGCCAGTCGCCCGGACAGGGGTTACACCGGGGAGCTGTTTTTT
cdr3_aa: CASRPDRGYTGELFF

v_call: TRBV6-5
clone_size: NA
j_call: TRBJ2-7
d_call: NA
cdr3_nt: TGTGCCAGCATGTTACAATCGACAGCCTACGAGCAGTACTTC
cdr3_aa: CASMLQSTAYEQYF

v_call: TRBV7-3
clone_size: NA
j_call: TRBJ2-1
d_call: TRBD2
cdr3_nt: TGTGCCAGCAGTTCAACTCCGGGACTAGCGGCCCTAAATGAGCAGTTCTTC
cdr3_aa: CASSSTPGLAALNEQFF

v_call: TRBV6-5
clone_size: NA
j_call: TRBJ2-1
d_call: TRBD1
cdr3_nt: TGTGCCAGCAGTTACCGGGACAGGCCCTACAATGAGCAGTTCTTC
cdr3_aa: CASSYRDRPYNEQFF

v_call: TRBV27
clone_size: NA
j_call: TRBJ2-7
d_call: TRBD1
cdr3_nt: TGTGCCAGCAGTCCAGACAGGGGAGGATACGAGCAGTACTTC
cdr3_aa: CASSPDRGGYEQYF

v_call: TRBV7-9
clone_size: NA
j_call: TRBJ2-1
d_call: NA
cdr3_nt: TGTGCCAGCAGCCACCGAGTAGCGCCCGAGCCGGGGGATGAGCAGTTCTTC
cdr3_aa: CASSHRVAPEPGDEQFF

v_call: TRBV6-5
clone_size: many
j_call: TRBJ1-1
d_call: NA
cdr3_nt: TGTGCCAGCAGTCTTGGAGGGAGTGAAGCTTTCTTT
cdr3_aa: CASSLGGSEAFF

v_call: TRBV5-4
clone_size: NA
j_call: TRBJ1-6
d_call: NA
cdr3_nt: TGTGCCAGCAGCGGGAACAGGGATAGTTCACCCCTCCACTTT
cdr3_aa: CASSGNRDSSPLHF

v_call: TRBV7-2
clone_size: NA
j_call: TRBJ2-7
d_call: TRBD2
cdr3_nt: TGTGCCAGCAGCCTGACTAGCGGGAGCTCCTACGAGCAGTACTTC
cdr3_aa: CASSLTSGSSYEQYF

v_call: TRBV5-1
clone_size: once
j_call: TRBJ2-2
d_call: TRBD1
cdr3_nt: TGCGCCAGCAGCTATGGACAGGGTGGTGGGGCCGGGGAGCTGTTTTTT
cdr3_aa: CASSYGQGGGAGELFF

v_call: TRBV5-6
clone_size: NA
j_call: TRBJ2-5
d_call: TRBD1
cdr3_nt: TGTGCCAGCAGCTTCGCCCCGGGACAGGGAGAAGAGACCCAGTACTTC
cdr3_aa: CASSFAPGQGEETQYF

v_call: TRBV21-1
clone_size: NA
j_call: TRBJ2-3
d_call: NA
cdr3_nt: TGTGCCAGCAGCAAAGGAAGACAGGTGGATGGAGATACGCAGTATTTT
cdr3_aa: CASSKGRQVDGDTQYF

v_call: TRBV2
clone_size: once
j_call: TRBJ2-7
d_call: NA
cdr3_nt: TGTGCCAGCAGTGAGGACACCCTGTACGAGCAGTACTTC
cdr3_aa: CASSEDTLYEQYF

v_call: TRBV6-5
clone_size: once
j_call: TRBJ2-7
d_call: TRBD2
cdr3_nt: TGTGCCAGCAGTTACAGGAGCGGGGCTTCCTACGAGCAGTACTTC
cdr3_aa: CASSYRSGASYEQYF

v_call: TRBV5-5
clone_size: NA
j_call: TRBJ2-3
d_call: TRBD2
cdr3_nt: TGTGCCAGCAGTTCCGCGGGGCGGGAGAGCACAGATACGCAGTATTTT
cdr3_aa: CASSSAGRESTDTQYF

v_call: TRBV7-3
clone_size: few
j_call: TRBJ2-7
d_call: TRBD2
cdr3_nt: TGTGCCAGCAGCTTAATGTGGCTAGCGGGGCCCTACGAGCAGTACTTC
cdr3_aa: CASSLMWLAGPYEQYF

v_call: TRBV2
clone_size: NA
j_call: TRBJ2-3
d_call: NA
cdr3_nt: TGTGCCAGCAGTACGGGGGGCAGCACAGATACGCAGTATTTT
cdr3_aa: CASSTGGSTDTQYF

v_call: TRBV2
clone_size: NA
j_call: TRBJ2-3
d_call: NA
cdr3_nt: TGTGCCAGCATGGCGACTTATGGGGCCAAGATAGATACGCAGTATTTT
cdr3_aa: CASMATYGAKIDTQYF

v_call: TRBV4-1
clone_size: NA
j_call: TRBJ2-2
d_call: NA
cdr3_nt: TGCGCCAGCAGCCAAGATAGGGACACTTCCACCGGGGAGCTGTTTTTT
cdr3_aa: CASSQDRDTSTGELFF

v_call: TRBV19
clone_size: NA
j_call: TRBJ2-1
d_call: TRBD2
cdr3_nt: TGTGCCAGTAGTGTAGGACTAGCGGGATCTATCCCCTCGGTCTTC
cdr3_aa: CASSVGLAGSIPSVF

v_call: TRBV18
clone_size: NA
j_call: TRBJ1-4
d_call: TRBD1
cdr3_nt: TGTGCCAGCTCACCAAACAGGGGGCTTGATGAAAAACTGTTTTTT
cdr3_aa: CASSPNRGLDEKLFF

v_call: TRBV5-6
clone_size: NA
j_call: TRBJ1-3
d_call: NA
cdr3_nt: TGTGCCAGCAGCTTGACTCTTGGAGTCGGAAACACCATATATTTT
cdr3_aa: CASSLTLGVGNTIYF

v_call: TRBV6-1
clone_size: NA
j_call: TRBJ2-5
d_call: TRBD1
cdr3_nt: TGTGCCAGCAGAGTGGGACAGGGGGTTTTAGAGACCCAGTACTTC
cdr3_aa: CASRVGQGVLETQYF

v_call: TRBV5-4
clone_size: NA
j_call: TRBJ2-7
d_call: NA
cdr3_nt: TGTGCCAGCAGCTTGGCCTTGTCTTTCGAGCAGTACTTC
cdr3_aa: CASSLALSFEQYF

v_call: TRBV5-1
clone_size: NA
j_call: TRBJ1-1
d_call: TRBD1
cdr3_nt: TGCGCCAGCAGCCCTACAGGGACAGGGAACACTGAAGCTTTCTTT
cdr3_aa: CASSPTGTGNTEAFF

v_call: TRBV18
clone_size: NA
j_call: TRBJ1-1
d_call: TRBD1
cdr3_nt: TGTGCCAGCTCACCGTCGACAGGGAGGAACACTGAAGCTTTCTTT
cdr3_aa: CASSPSTGRNTEAFF

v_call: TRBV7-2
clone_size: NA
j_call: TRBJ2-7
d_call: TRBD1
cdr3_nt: TGTGCCAGCAGCTTGGGACAGGGGGCCTACGAGCAGTACTTC
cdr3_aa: CASSLGQGAYEQYF

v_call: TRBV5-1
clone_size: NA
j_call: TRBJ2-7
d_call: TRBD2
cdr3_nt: TGCGCCAGCACCCAACTTGGGGGGGGAGGGTCCTACGAGCAGTACTTC
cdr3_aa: CASTQLGGGGSYEQYF

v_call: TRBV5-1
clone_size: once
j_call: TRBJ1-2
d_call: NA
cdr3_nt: TGCGCCAGCAGCGCCGGACAAAATGGCTACACCTTC
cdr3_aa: CASSAGQNGYTF

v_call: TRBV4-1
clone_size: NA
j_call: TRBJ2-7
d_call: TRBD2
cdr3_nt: TGCGCCAGCAGCGCCCGACTAGCGGTTAGCTCCTACGAGCAGTACTTC
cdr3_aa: CASSARLAVSSYEQYF

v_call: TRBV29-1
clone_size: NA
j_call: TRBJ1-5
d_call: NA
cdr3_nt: TGCAGCGTTGAAACACCAGATATTACCCAGCATTTT
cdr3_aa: CSVETPDITQHF

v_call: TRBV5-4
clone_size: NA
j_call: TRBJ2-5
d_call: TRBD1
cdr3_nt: TGTGCCAGCAGCTTGGTAGGGACAGGGGGAGAGACCCAGTACTTC
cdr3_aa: CASSLVGTGGETQYF

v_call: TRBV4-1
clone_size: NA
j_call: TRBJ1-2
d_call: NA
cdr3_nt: TGCGCCAGCAGCCAAGTAGAAGGGGAGGTCAATGGCTACACCTTC
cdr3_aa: CASSQVEGEVNGYTF

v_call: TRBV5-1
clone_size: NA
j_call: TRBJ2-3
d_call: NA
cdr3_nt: TGCGCCAGCAGCTATAGCGACGATACGCAGTATTTT
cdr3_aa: CASSYSDDTQYF

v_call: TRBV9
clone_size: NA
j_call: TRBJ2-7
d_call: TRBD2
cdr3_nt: TGTGCCAGCAGCGTAGACGGGGGGACTAGCGGGACGTACGAGCAGTACTTC
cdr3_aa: CASSVDGGTSGTYEQYF

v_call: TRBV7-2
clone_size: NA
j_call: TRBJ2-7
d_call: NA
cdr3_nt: TGTGCCAGTCGGTTGTTGCAGTCAGGGTTTGCCGAGCAGTACTTC
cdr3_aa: CASRLLQSGFAEQYF

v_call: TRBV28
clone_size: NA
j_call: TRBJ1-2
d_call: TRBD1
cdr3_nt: TGTGCCAGCAGTTCTGGAGGGGGCATCTATGGCTACACCTTC
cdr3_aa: CASSSGGGIYGYTF

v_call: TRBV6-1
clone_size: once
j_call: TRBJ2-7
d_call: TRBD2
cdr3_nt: TGTGCCAGCAGTGAAGCGTCGACTAGCGGGAGCAACTCCGAGCAGTACTTC
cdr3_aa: CASSEASTSGSNSEQYF

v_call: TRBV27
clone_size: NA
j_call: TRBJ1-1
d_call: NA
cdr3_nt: TGTGCCAGCAGTTTTGTCGGGGGATTTGTCACTGAAGCTTTCTTT
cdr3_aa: CASSFVGGFVTEAFF

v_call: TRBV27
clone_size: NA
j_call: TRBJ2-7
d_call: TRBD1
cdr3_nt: TGTGCCAGCAGCCGTCAGGGGGTTGATTTCTACGAGCAGTACTTC
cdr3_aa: CASSRQGVDFYEQYF